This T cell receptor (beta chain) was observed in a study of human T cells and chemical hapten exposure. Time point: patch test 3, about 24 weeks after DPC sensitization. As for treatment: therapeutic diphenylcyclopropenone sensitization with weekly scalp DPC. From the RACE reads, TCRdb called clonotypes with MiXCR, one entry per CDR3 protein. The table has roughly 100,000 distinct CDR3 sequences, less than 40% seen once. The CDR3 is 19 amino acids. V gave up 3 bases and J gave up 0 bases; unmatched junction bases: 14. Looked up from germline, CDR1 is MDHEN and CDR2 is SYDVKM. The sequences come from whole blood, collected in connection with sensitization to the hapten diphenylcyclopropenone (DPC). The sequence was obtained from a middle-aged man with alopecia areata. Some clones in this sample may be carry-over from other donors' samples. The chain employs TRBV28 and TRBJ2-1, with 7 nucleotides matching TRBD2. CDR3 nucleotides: TGTGCCAGCAGTTTGTGGTATATGACCGGGACTAACTCCTACAATGAGCAGTTCTTC. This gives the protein CASSLWYMTGTNSYNEQFF. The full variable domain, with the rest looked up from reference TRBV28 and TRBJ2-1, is DVKVTQSSRYLVKRTGEKVFLECVQDMDHENMFWYRQDPGLGLRLIYFSYDVKMKEKGDIPEGYSVSREKKERFSLILESASTNQTSMYLCASSLWYMTGTNSYNEQFFGPGTRLTVL.